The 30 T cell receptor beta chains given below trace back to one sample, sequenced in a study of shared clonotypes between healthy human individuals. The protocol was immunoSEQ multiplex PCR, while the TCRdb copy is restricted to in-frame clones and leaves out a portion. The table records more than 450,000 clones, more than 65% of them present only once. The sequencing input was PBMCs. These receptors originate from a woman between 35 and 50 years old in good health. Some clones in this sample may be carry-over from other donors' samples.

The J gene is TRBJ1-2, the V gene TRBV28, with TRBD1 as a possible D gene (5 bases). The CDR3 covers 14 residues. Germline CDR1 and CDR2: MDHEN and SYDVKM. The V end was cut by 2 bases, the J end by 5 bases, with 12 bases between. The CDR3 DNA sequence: TGTGCCAGCAGTTTAAATCAGGGAGGATATGGCTACACCTTC. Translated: CASSLNQGGYGYTF.

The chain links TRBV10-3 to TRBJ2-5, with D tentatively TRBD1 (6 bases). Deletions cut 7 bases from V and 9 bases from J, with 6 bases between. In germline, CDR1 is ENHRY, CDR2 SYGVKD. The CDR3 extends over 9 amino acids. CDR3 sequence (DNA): TGTGCCATCACAGGGGCCCAGTACTTC. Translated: CAITGAQYF.

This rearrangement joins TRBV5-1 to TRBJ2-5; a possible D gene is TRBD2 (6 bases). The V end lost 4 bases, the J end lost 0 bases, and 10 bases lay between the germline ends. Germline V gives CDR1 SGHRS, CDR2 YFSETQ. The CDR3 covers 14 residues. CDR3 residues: CASSSRDYQETQYF. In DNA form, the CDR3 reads TGCGCCAGCAGCAGCCGGGACTACCAAGAGACCCAGTACTTC. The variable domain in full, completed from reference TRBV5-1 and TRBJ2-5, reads KAGVTQTPRYLIKTRGQQVTLSCSPISGHRSVSWYQQTPGQGLQFLFEYFSETQRNKGNFPGRFSGRQFSNSRSEMNVSTLELGDSALYLCASSSRDYQETQYFGPGTRLLVL.

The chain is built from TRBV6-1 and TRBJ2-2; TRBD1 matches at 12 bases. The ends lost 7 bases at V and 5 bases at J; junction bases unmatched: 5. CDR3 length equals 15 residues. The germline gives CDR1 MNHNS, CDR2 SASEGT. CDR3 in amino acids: CASTGTGGVTGELFF. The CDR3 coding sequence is TGTGCCAGCACCGGGACAGGGGGCGTTACCGGGGAGCTGTTTTTT.

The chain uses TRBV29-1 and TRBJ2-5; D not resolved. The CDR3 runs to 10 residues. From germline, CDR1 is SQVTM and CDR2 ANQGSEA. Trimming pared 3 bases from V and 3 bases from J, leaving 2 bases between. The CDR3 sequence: CSVDEETQYF. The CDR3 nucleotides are TGCAGCGTTGATGAAGAGACCCAGTACTTC.

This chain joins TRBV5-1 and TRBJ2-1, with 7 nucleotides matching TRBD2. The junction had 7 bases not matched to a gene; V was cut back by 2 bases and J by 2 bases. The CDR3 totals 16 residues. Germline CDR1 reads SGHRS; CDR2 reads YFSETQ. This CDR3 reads CASSFGGSIAYNEQFF. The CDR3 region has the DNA TGCGCCAGCAGCTTCGGCGGGAGCATAGCCTACAATGAGCAGTTCTTC.

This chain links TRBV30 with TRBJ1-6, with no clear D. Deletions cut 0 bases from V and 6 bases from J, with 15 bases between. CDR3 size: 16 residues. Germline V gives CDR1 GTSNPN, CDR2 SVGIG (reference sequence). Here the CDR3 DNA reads TGTGCCTGGAGTGTACGGAACCGCCTCTCTAATTCACCCCTCCACTTT. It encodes CAWSVRNRLSNSPLHF.

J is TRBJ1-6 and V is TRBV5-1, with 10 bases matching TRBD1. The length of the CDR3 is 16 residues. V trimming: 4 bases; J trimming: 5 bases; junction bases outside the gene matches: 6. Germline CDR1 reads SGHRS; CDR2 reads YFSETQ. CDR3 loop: CASSQGQGTDNSPLHF. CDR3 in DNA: TGCGCCAGCAGCCAGGGACAGGGGACAGATAATTCACCCCTCCACTTT.

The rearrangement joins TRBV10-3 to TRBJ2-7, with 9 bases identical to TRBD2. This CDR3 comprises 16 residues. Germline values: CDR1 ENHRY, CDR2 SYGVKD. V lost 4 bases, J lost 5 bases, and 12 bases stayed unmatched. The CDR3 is CAISGASGMVVNEQYF. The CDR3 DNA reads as TGTGCCATCAGTGGGGCTAGCGGGATGGTCGTAAACGAGCAGTACTTC.

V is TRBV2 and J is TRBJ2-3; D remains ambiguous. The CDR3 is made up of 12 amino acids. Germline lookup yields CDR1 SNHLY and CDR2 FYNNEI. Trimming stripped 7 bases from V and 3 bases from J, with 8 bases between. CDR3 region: CASTLSTDTQYF. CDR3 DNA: TGTGCCAGCACTCTCTCTACAGATACGCAGTATTTT. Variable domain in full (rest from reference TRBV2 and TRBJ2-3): EPEVTQTPSHQVTQMGQEVILRCVPISNHLYFYWYRQILGQKVEFLVSFYNNEISEKSEIFDDQFSVERPDGSNFTLKIRSTKLEDSAMYFCASTLSTDTQYFGPGTRLTVL.

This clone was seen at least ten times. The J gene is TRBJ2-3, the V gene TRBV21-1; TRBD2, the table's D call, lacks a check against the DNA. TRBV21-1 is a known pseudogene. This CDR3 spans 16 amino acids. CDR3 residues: CASSKGTRGSTDTQYF. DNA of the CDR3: TGTGCCAGCAGCAAAGGTACCCGGGGATCCACAGATACGCAGTATTTT.

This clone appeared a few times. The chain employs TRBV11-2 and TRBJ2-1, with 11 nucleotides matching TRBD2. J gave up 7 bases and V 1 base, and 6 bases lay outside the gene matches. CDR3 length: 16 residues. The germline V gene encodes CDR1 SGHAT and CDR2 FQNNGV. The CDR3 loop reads CASSLGSSGRLNEQFF. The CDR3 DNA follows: TGTGCCAGCAGCTTAGGTTCTAGCGGGAGGTTGAATGAGCAGTTCTTC.

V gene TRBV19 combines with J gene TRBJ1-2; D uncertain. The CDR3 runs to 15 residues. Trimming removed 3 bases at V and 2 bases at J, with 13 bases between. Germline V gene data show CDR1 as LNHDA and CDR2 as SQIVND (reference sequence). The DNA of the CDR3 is TGTGCCAGTAGTATGGATCGCACGGAAAACTATGGCTACACCTTC. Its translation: CASSMDRTENYGYTF.

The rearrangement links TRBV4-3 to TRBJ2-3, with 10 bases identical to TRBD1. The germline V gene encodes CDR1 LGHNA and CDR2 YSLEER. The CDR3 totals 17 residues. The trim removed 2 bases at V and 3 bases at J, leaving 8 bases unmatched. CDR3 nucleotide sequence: TGCGCCAGCAGCCAACACTTACGGGACAGGGGAACAGATACGCAGTATTTT. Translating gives CASSQHLRDRGTDTQYF.

CDR3 amino acids: CASSVSGLALLAKNIQYF. CDR3 nucleotide sequence: TGTGCCAGCAGCGTCTCGGGACTAGCGTTATTGGCCAAAAACATTCAGTACTTC. This chain links TRBV7-2 with TRBJ2-4; 10 positions match TRBD2. Germline CDR1 SGHTA, CDR2 FQGNSA. CDR3 length equals 18 residues. Trimming took 5 bases from V and 1 from J; bases not matched to a gene: 11.

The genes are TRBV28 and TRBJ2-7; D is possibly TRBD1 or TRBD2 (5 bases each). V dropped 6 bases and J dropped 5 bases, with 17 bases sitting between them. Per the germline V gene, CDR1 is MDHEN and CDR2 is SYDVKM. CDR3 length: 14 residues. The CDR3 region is CASRGEWRFNEQYF. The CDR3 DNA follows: TGTGCCAGCAGGGGGGAGTGGAGGTTCAACGAGCAGTACTTC.

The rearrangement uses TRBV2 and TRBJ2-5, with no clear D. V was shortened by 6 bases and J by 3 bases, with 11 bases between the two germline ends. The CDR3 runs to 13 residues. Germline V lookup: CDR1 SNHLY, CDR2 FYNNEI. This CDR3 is CASSAGSKETQYF. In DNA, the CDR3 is TGTGCCAGCAGCGCCGGGTCCAAAGAGACCCAGTACTTC.

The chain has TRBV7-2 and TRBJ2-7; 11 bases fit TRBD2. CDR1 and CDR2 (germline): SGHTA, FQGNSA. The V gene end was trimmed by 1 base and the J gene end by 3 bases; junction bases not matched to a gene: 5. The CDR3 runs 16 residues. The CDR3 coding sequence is TGTGCCAGCAGCTTAGGGGGACTAGCGGCTAACTACGAGCAGTACTTC. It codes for CASSLGGLAANYEQYF.

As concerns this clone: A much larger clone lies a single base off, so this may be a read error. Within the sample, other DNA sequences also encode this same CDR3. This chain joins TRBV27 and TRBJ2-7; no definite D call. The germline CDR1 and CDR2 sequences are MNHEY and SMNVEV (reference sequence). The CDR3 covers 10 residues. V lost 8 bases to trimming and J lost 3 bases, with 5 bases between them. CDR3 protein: CASGDYEQYF. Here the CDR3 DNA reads TGTGCCAGCGGGGACTACGAGCAGTACTTC.

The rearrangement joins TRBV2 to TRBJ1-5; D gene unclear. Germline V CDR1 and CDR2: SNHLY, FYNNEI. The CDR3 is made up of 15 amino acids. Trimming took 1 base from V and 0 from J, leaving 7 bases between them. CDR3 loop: CASSEETLSNQPQHF. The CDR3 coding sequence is TGTGCCAGCAGTGAAGAGACCCTTAGCAATCAGCCCCAGCATTTT.

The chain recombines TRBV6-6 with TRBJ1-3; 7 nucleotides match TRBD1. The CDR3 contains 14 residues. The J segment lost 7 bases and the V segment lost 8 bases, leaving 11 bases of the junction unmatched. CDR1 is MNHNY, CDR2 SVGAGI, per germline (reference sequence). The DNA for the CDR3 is TGTGCCAGCGGGAATAGGGGGCGAGGGAACACCATATATTTT. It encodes CASGNRGRGNTIYF.

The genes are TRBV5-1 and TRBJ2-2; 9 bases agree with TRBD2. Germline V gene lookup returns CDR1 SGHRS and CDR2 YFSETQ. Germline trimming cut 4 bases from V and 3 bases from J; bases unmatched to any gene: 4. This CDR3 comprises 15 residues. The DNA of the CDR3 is TGCGCCAGCAGCCAGCGGGAGGAATACACCGGGGAGCTGTTTTTT. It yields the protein CASSQREEYTGELFF.

The CDR3, as DNA: TGTGCCAGCAGTGGAGGGACGCAAACAAACTATGGCTACACCTTC. This sequence encodes CASSGGTQTNYGYTF. The V gene is TRBV9, the J gene TRBJ1-2; TRBD1 is a possible D gene (5 bases). The CDR3 consists of 15 residues. From germline, CDR1 is SGDLS and CDR2 YYNGEE. V lost 5 bases and J 2 bases, leaving 16 bases between the germline ends.

The CDR3 DNA reads as TGCGCCAGCAGCTTGGGAAGCACGAACACCGGGGAGCTGTTTTTT. It encodes CASSLGSTNTGELFF. The genes are TRBV5-1 and TRBJ2-2; D call uncertain. V lost 0 bases and J lost 0, with 6 bases in between. CDR3 length: 15 amino acids. CDR1 is SGHRS and CDR2 is YFSETQ in the germline V gene.

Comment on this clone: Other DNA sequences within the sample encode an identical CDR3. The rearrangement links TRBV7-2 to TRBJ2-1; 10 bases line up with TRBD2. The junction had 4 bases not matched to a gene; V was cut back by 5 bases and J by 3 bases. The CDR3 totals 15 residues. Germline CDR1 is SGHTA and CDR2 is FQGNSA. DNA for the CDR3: TGTGCCAGCAGCCTTCGGACTAGCGGCTACAATGAGCAGTTCTTC. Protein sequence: CASSLRTSGYNEQFF.

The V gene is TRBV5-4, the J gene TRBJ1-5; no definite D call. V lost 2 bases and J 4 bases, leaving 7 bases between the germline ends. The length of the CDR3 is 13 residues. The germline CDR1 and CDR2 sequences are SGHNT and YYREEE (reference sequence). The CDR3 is CASSFEGNQPQHF. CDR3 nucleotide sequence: TGTGCCAGCAGCTTTGAAGGGAATCAGCCCCAGCATTTT. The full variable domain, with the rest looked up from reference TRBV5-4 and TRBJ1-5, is ETGVTQSPTHLIKTRGQQVTLRCSSQSGHNTVSWYQQALGQGPQFIFQYYREEENGRGNFPPRFSGLQFPNYSSELNVNALELDDSALYLCASSFEGNQPQHFGDGTRLSIL.

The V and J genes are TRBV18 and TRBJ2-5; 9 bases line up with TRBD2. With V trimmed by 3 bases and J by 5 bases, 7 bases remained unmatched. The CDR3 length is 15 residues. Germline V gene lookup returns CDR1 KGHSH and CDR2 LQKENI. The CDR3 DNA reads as TGTGCCAGCTCACCGCGACTAGCGGATGGGGAGACCCAGTACTTC. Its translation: CASSPRLADGETQYF. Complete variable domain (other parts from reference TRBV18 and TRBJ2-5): NAGVMQNPRHLVRRRGQEARLRCSPMKGHSHVYWYRQLPEEGLKFMVYLQKENIIDESGMPKERFSAEFPKEGPSILRIQQVVRGDSAAYFCASSPRLADGETQYFGPGTRLLVL.

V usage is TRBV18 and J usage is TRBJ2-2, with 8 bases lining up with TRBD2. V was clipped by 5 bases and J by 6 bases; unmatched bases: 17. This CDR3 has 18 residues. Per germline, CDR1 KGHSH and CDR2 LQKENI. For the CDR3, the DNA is TGTGCCAGCTCAACGACCCCAGCGGGAGAGGAGTTGGCCGGGGAGCTGTTTTTT. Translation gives CASSTTPAGEELAGELFF.

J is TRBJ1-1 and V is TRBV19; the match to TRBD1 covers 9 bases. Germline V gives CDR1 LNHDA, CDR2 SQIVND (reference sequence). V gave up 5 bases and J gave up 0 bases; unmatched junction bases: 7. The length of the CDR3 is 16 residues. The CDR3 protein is CASSPRTGAVNTEAFF. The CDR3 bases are TGTGCCAGTAGTCCACGGACAGGGGCCGTGAACACTGAAGCTTTCTTT.

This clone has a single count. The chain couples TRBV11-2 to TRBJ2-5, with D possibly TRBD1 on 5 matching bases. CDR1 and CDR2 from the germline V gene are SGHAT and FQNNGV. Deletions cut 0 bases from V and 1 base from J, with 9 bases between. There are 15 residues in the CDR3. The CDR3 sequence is CASSLDPGFQETQYF. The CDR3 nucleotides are TGTGCCAGCAGCTTAGATCCAGGGTTCCAAGAGACCCAGTACTTC. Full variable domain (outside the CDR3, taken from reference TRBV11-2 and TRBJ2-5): EAGVAQSPRYKIIEKRQSVAFWCNPISGHATLYWYQQILGQGPKLLIQFQNNGVVDDSQLPKDRFSAERLKGVDSTLKIQPAKLEDSAVYLCASSLDPGFQETQYFGPGTRLLVL.